This T cell receptor (beta chain) stems from a study of blood T cell repertoires in COVID-19. Measured with immunoSEQ multiplex PCR; TCRdb has only the in-frame clones, and not every one. The table lists more than 95,000 clones, roughly nine tenths of them singletons. There are 15 residues in the CDR3. The germline V gene encodes CDR1 SQVTM and CDR2 ANQGSEA. Trimming cost V 4 bases and J 2 bases, with 17 bases left between them. The clonotype comes from a human donor in a cohort sampled during active COVID-19. The sequenced sample was peripheral blood. J is TRBJ1-1 and V is TRBV29-1; D is possibly TRBD1 (5 bases). The CDR3 loop is CSVVTQGNSNTEAFF. The CDR3 DNA reads as TGCAGCGTTGTGACCCAGGGTAATTCAAACACTGAAGCTTTCTTT.